This TCR beta chain was identified in a study of STAT3 mutations in large granular lymphocyte leukemia. Findings and limits, study-wide: Every T-cell large granular lymphocyte leukemia patient had at least one immunodominant TCR beta clonotype.

Assay used: immunoSEQ multiplex PCR; TCRdb lists only in-frame clones, some missing. The sample yields 10,000 to 15,000 clones, 88% seen once. As for this clone: Its antigen is unknown.

This sequence was found in a human donor with T large granular lymphocyte leukemia. Some clones in this sample may be carry-over from other donors' samples. Specimen: PBMCs.

The CDR3 loop reads CAIVLGSEQYV. As DNA, the CDR3 is TGTGCCATTGTCTTGGGATCCGAGCAGTACGTC. The chain joins TRBV21-1 to TRBJ2-7. TRBV21-1 is an annotated pseudogene. The CDR3 is 11 residues long.